The 25 T cell receptor beta chains reported below all come from one sample, sequenced in a study of blood T cell repertoires in COVID-19 (TCRdb year 2020). The protocol used for the library was the immunoSEQ multiplex PCR assay. Sourced from immuneACCESS, this table was stored by TCRdb with only in-frame sequences that have V and J called. A share of the clones is absent; for the studies checked, an unresolved V gene accounts for under half, and the remainder has no known explanation. For this sample the table gives more than 50,000 clones, of which about 73% were detected only once. The ten largest clonotypes hold about 30% of the sample. The sample was peripheral blood. The receptors here all came from a woman at least 80 years old with acute or convalescent COVID-19.

This clone was found once. The V call is TRBV7-9, the J call TRBJ2-1; D call uncertain. The CDR3 is made up of 13 amino acids. Per germline, CDR1 SEHNR and CDR2 FQNEAQ (reference sequence). Trimming took 2 bases from V and 6 from J, leaving 8 bases between them. The CDR3 sequence is CASSLPPVNEQFF. DNA of the CDR3: TGTGCCAGCAGCTTACCCCCTGTCAATGAGCAGTTCTTC.

The rearrangement links TRBV27 to TRBJ2-5; possibly TRBD2 for D (6 bases). The CDR3 contains 12 residues. V was pared by 6 bases and J by 7 bases, with 12 bases between. The germline CDR1 and CDR2 sequences are MNHEY and SMNVEV (reference sequence). CDR3 nucleotides: TGTGCCAGCAGCCCATTGGGGGGGACCCAGTACTTC. Its translation: CASSPLGGTQYF.

The rearrangement links TRBV2 to TRBJ2-1, with 8 nucleotides matching TRBD1. The junction had 11 bases not matched to a gene; V was cut back by 9 bases and J by 7 bases. CDR3 length equals 14 residues. Germline V lookup: CDR1 SNHLY, CDR2 FYNNEI. CDR3 DNA sequence: TGTGCCAGTAAGGCGGGACAGGTCAAGAATGAGCAGTTCTTC. Translating gives CASKAGQVKNEQFF. The full variable domain, its missing parts supplied by reference TRBV2 and TRBJ2-1, is EPEVTQTPSHQVTQMGQEVILRCVPISNHLYFYWYRQILGQKVEFLVSFYNNEISEKSEIFDDQFSVERPDGSNFTLKIRSTKLEDSAMYFCASKAGQVKNEQFFGPGTRLTVL.

This clone showed up just a few times. V gene TRBV5-1 combines with J gene TRBJ2-5; D is possibly TRBD2 (7 bases). Trimming took 0 bases from V and 2 from J, leaving 14 bases between them. Germline assignment: CDR1 SGHRS and CDR2 YFSETQ. The CDR3 covers 16 residues. This CDR3 reads CASSLGAGATQETQYF. CDR3 sequence (DNA): TGCGCCAGCAGCTTGGGGGCGGGGGCAACGCAAGAGACCCAGTACTTC.

The chain joins TRBV7-3 to TRBJ2-7; 9 nucleotides agree with TRBD2. J was trimmed by 3 bases and V by 5 bases; bases with no gene match: 2. Germline V gene sequence: CDR1 SGHTA, CDR2 FQGTGA. CDR3 length: 13 amino acids. This CDR3 is CASSPSGVYEQYF. The CDR3 DNA is TGTGCCAGCAGCCCTAGCGGGGTCTACGAGCAGTACTTC.

The chain combines TRBV19 with TRBJ2-1, with TRBD2 identical over 16 bases. Per the germline V gene, CDR1 is LNHDA and CDR2 is SQIVND (reference sequence). Trimming at V came to 10 bases and at J to 0 bases, leaving 15 bases not matched to a gene. The CDR3 has 20 residues. Here the CDR3 reads CATNSRGLAGGPGSYNEQFF. The CDR3 coding sequence is TGTGCCACAAACTCCAGGGGACTAGCGGGAGGGCCAGGCTCCTACAATGAGCAGTTCTTC.

The genes are TRBV10-3 and TRBJ2-7; TRBD2 aligns across 8 bases. J was trimmed by 6 bases and V by 3 bases; bases with no gene match: 1. The germline CDR1 and CDR2 sequences are ENHRY and SYGVKD. The CDR3 extends over 12 amino acids. The CDR3 DNA reads as TGTGCCATCAGTGACGGGACTAGCGAGCAGTACTTC. Translation: CAISDGTSEQYF.

This clone was seen more than once but under ten times. V is TRBV7-2 and J is TRBJ1-5, with 7 bases that match TRBD1. Germline V gene data show CDR1 as SGHTA and CDR2 as FQGNSA. The CDR3 loop spans 15 amino acids. The ends lost 6 bases at V and 3 bases at J; junction bases unmatched: 8. The CDR3 is CASSSRQGNNQPQHF. In DNA, the CDR3 is TGTGCCAGCAGTTCACGACAGGGCAACAATCAGCCCCAGCATTTT.

This sequence joins TRBV18 and TRBJ1-1, with 7 bases identical to TRBD1. Unmatched junction bases numbered 3, after V lost 5 bases and J lost 3 bases. Germline V gene sequence: CDR1 KGHSH, CDR2 LQKENI. The CDR3 spans 13 residues. The CDR3 nucleotides read TGTGCCAGCTCAGGCAGGGGGGACACTGAAGCTTTCTTT. This codes for CASSGRGDTEAFF.

The chain is built from TRBV28 and TRBJ1-5; D unclear. With 1 base removed from V and 0 bases from J, the gap between germline ends came to 13 bases. This CDR3 region has 17 residues. Germline V gene data show CDR1 as MDHEN and CDR2 as SYDVKM. CDR3 residues: CASSLLGAAASNQPQHF. The CDR3 DNA is TGTGCCAGCAGTTTATTGGGAGCGGCAGCTAGCAATCAGCCCCAGCATTTT. The variable domain in full, completed from reference TRBV28 and TRBJ1-5, reads DVKVTQSSRYLVKRTGEKVFLECVQDMDHENMFWYRQDPGLGLRLIYFSYDVKMKEKGDIPEGYSVSREKKERFSLILESASTNQTSMYLCASSLLGAAASNQPQHFGDGTRLSIL.

This clone was detected once. CDR3 sequence: CASSQDQGTGVSNQPQHF. DNA of the CDR3: TGTGCCAGCAGCCAAGATCAGGGGACAGGGGTTAGCAATCAGCCCCAGCATTTT. The chain couples TRBV4-2 to TRBJ1-5, with 10 bases identical to TRBD1. There are 18 residues in the CDR3. The germline V gene has CDR1 LGHNA and CDR2 YNFKEQ. V was clipped by 0 bases and J by 0 bases; unmatched bases: 5.

The CDR3 DNA is TGTGCCAGCAGTTTAAGGACAGGGGGCACCGGGGAGCTGTTTTTT. Protein product: CASSLRTGGTGELFF. The V gene is TRBV27, the J gene TRBJ2-2; TRBD1 matches 10 bases. Looked up from germline, CDR1 is MNHEY and CDR2 is SMNVEV (reference sequence). V was clipped by 2 bases and J by 4 bases; unmatched bases: 1. The CDR3 has 15 amino acids.

This clone was observed a single time. The chain is built from TRBV3-1 (or the pseudogene TRBV3-2) and TRBJ2-5; 7 bases fit TRBD2. V shed 3 bases, J shed 3 bases, and the junction held 1 base outside the gene matches. The CDR3 is made up of 13 amino acids. Germline loops: CDR1 LGHDT, CDR2 YNNKEL (reference sequence). This CDR3 reads CASSHGTKETQYF. In DNA, the CDR3 is TGTGCCAGCAGCCATGGGACTAAAGAGACCCAGTACTTC.

This clone was found many times. V gene TRBV18 combines with J gene TRBJ2-1; 13 bases are a match to TRBD2. With 3 bases clipped from V and 12 bases from J, the junction kept 11 bases outside the gene matches. The CDR3 extends over 16 amino acids. CDR1 is KGHSH, CDR2 LQKENI, per germline. The CDR3 bases are TGTGCCAGCTCACCCACGACTAGCGGGAGGTGGGGAAGGCAGTTCTTC. Its protein is CASSPTTSGRWGRQFF. Drawing the rest from reference TRBV18 and TRBJ2-1, the complete variable domain is NAGVMQNPRHLVRRRGQEARLRCSPMKGHSHVYWYRQLPEEGLKFMVYLQKENIIDESGMPKERFSAEFPKEGPSILRIQQVVRGDSAAYFCASSPTTSGRWGRQFFGPGTRLTVL.

This clone was recorded a few times. The rearrangement links TRBV11-2 to TRBJ2-5; 16 bases align to TRBD2. Trimming at V came to 5 bases and at J to 4 bases, leaving 7 bases not matched to a gene. Germline V gene sequence: CDR1 SGHAT, CDR2 FQNNGV. This CDR3 contains 17 residues. CDR3 in DNA: TGTGCCAGCAGCATCGGGACTAGCGGGAGGGCCATAGAGACCCAGTACTTC. It yields the protein CASSIGTSGRAIETQYF.

The V call is TRBV3-1 (or the pseudogene TRBV3-2), the J call TRBJ2-1; unclear D gene. Germline CDR1 is LGHDT and CDR2 is YNNKEL (reference sequence). V lost 2 bases and J 3 bases, leaving 14 bases between the germline ends. CDR3 size: 16 residues. For the CDR3, the DNA is TGTGCCAGCAGCCAAAACGTAGGTGCGGACTACAATGAGCAGTTCTTC. Protein: CASSQNVGADYNEQFF.

The V and J genes are TRBV14 and TRBJ1-3, with 8 bases aligning to TRBD1. V was clipped by 4 bases and J by 7 bases; unmatched bases: 12. This CDR3 has 16 residues. Germline V lookup: CDR1 SGHDN, CDR2 FVKESK. CDR3 nucleotide sequence: TGTGCCAGCAGCCTAGTAAGACAGGGGATTCGGAACACCATATATTTT. This translates into CASSLVRQGIRNTIYF. The complete variable domain, with remaining parts taken from reference TRBV14 and TRBJ1-3, reads EAGVTQFPSHSVIEKGQTVTLRCDPISGHDNLYWYRRVMGKEIKFLLHFVKESKQDESGMPNNRFLAERTGGTYSTLKVQPAELEDSGVYFCASSLVRQGIRNTIYFGEGSWLTVV.

This chain joins TRBV7-2 and TRBJ2-3, with D maybe TRBD2 (6 bases). The CDR3 has 15 residues. V was trimmed by 1 base and J by 1 base, leaving 9 bases between them. The germline V gene encodes CDR1 SGHTA and CDR2 FQGNSA. CDR3 coding DNA: TGTGCCAGCAGCTTAGATCCTAGCGGCACAGATACGCAGTATTTT. Its translation is CASSLDPSGTDTQYF.

The chain employs TRBV10-3 and TRBJ1-2, with 9 nucleotides matching TRBD1. Trimming removed 5 bases from V and 4 bases from J; junction bases left unmatched: 8. Per germline, CDR1 ENHRY and CDR2 SYGVKD. The CDR3 totals 15 residues. The CDR3 is CAISIQGADGYGYTF. CDR3 in DNA: TGTGCCATCAGTATACAGGGGGCCGATGGCTATGGCTACACCTTC.

V gene TRBV5-1 combines with J gene TRBJ2-3; TRBD2 agrees at 15 bases. The CDR3 contains 17 residues. From germline, CDR1 is SGHRS and CDR2 YFSETQ. V trimming: 3 bases; J trimming: 6 bases; junction bases outside the gene matches: 8. The CDR3 DNA is TGCGCCAGCAGCTCATTTGGACTAGCGGGAGGGCCGGATACGCAGTATTTT. Encoded protein: CASSSFGLAGGPDTQYF.

For this clone: Different DNA sequences within this sample yield the same CDR3. J is TRBJ1-2 and V is TRBV7-2; D unclear. The CDR3 is 10 amino acids. Germline V lookup: CDR1 SGHTA, CDR2 FQGNSA. V was cut by 5 bases and J by 4 bases, with 2 bases left in between. In nucleotides, the CDR3 is TGTGCCAGCAGCCTCTATGGCTACACCTTC. Its translation is CASSLYGYTF.

CDR3 in amino acids: CASSPLEEGAYNSPLHF. The CDR3 nucleotides are TGTGCCAGCTCACCTCTTGAAGAGGGAGCCTATAATTCACCCCTCCACTTT. V gene TRBV18 combines with J gene TRBJ1-6, with unresolved D. V was shortened by 3 bases and J by 2 bases, with 14 bases between the two germline ends. Germline V gene sequence: CDR1 KGHSH, CDR2 LQKENI. CDR3 size: 17 residues.

The chain has TRBV3-1 (or the pseudogene TRBV3-2) and TRBJ1-2, with 8 bases identical to TRBD1. The V segment lost 4 bases and the J segment 8 bases; nucleotides outside the gene matches: 9. This CDR3 has 14 residues. CDR1 and CDR2 (germline): LGHDT, YNNKEL (reference sequence). The DNA for the CDR3 is TGTGCCAGCAGCCGAACTCAGGGGGCTAGGGGCTACACCTTC. This sequence encodes CASSRTQGARGYTF.

In its sample, this clone was seen once. This rearrangement joins TRBV6-2 or TRBV6-3 to TRBJ2-1; TRBD2 matches 10 bases. The CDR3 loop spans 16 amino acids. V lost 5 bases and J lost 10; bases outside the gene matches: 14. The V gene's germline CDR1 is MNHEY and CDR2 SVGEGT. CDR3 in DNA: TGTGCCAGCAGTACACGGTCTAGCGGGAGTGGTGGGGAGCAGTTCTTC. Its translation: CASSTRSSGSGGEQFF.

J is TRBJ1-5 and V is TRBV28, with a weak D call TRBD1 (5 bases). The CDR3 consists of 15 residues. The germline CDR1 and CDR2 sequences are MDHEN and SYDVKM. The V gene lost 5 bases and the J gene lost 2 bases, with 13 bases spanning the gap. CDR3 sequence (DNA): TGTGCCAGCAGTGGGGCGAGCGGGGGCAATCAGCCCCAGCATTTT. Amino acids: CASSGASGGNQPQHF.